This T cell receptor beta chain was identified during a study of cytomegalovirus exposure and HLA in healthy donors. Study information: A prior analysis found roughly 110 million unique TCR beta sequences from 150 million to 200 million T cells.

As regards this clone: Its antigen is unidentified.

Study-level results: Confirmation was obtained in vitro that a few CMV-associated chains are specific for CMV antigens.

The PCR contained 60 Vbeta and 13 Jbeta primers. Measured with immunoSEQ multiplex PCR; TCRdb has only the in-frame clones, and not every one. The table has a few hundred thousand clones, approximately 80% seen once. The TCR sequence derives from a girl under 18 in good health and CMV-seronegative. Sequencing was done on a sample of PBMCs.

CDR3 bases: TGTGCCAGCAGCCCTCGGGTTGAGGAGACCTACGAGCAGTACTTC. This sequence encodes CASSPRVEETYEQYF. This chain joins TRBV7-9 and TRBJ2-7; D ambiguous. This CDR3 is 15 amino acids long. Germline V gene data show CDR1 as SEHNR and CDR2 as FQNEAQ (reference sequence). V lost 5 bases and J 2 bases, leaving 16 bases between the germline ends.